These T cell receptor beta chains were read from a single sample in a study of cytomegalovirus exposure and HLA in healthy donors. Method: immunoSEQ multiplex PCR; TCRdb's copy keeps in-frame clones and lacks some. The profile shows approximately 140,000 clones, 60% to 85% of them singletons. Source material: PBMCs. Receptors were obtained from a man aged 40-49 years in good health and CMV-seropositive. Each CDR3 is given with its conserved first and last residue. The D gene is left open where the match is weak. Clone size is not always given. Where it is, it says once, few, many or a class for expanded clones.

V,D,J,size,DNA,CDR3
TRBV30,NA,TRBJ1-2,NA,TGTGCCGTGGGGAGAGTCTATGGCTACACCTTC,CAVGRVYGYTF
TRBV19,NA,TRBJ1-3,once,TGTGCCAGTAGTCACCAGGGTTACTCTGGAAACACCATATATTTT,CASSHQGYSGNTIYF
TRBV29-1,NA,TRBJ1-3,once,TGCAGCGTTGAAACCGGAAGGGGAATCTCTGGAAACACCATATATTTT,CSVETGRGISGNTIYF
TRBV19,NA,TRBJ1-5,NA,TGTGCCAGCCGGGATCTTAATCAGCCCCAGCATTTT,CASRDLNQPQHF
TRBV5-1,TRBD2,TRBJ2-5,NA,TGCGCCAGCAGCTTGGCGAGATTAGCGGGAGTAGAAGAGACCCAGTACTTC,CASSLARLAGVEETQYF
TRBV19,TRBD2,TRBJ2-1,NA,TGTGCCAGTAGTGGACTAGCGGGAGATGTAAATGAGCAGTTCTTC,CASSGLAGDVNEQFF
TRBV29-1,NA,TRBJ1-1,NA,TGCAGCGTTTATTATATGAACACTGAAGCTTTCTTT,CSVYYMNTEAFF
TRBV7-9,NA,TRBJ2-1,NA,TGTTCCAGCAGCTCCCAGCGCAATGAGCAGTTCTTC,CSSSSQRNEQFF
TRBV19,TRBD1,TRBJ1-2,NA,TGTGCCAGTAGTATCCGCACCTACGGGACAGGGGCACGAGGCTACACCTTC,CASSIRTYGTGARGYTF
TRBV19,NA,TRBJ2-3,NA,TGTGCCAGTAGTGAAACCCCAGGGGGGTCTAGCACAGATACGCAGTATTTT,CASSETPGGSSTDTQYF
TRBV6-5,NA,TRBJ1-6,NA,TGTGCCAGCAGTAATCAGGGGTATAATTCACCCCTCCACTTT,CASSNQGYNSPLHF
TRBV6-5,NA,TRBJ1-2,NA,TGTGCCAGCAGTACCACAGGGAATGGCTACACCTTC,CASSTTGNGYTF
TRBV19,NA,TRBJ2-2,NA,TGTGCCAGTAAATCGCGGGCGAACACCGGGGAGCTGTTTTTT,CASKSRANTGELFF
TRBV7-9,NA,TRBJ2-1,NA,TGTGCCAGCAGCTCTAACAGGGTTACCTACAATGAGCAGTTCTTC,CASSSNRVTYNEQFF